The clone carrying this TCR beta chain is labeled medium-sized. Its cognate antigen is unknown. These data are taken from a study of T cell repertoires in aging, cancer and after chemotherapy. A mixed TRB-A/B primer pool amplified rearranged TRB by multiplex touch-down PCR. From the multiplex PCR reads, TCRdb called clonotypes with MiXCR, one entry per CDR3 protein. The profile shows about 8,700 distinct CDR3 sequences, approximately 30% of them singletons. Germline V gene data show CDR1 as SQVTM and CDR2 as ANQGSEA. The V end lost 6 bases, the J end lost 5 bases, and 13 bases lay between the germline ends. The CDR3 is 12 residues long. Study findings and constraints: Healthy donors lost TCR diversity with age mainly through richness, cancer patients through richness and evenness. Across the chemotherapy interval, each cancer cohort showed higher median generation probability, suggesting thymic rebound.

Amplification of TCR beta used genomic DNA extracted from peripheral blood. Sequenced input: blood. The V call is TRBV29-1, the J call TRBJ2-5; no clear D gene. The source is a human donor in good health. The CDR3 region is CSVPLLGETQYF. CDR3 bases: TGCAGCGTGCCCCTTCTGGGTGAGACCCAGTACTTC.